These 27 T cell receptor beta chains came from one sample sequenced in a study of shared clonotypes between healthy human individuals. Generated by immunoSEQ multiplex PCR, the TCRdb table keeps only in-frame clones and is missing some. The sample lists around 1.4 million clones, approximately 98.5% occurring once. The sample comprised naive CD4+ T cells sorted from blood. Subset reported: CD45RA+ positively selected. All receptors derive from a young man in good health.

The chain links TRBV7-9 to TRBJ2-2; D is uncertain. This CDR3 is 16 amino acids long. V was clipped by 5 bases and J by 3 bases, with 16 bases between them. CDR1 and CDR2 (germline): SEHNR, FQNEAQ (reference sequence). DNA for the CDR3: TGTGCCAGCAGCCAACCAACCGGGTGGGACACCGGGGAGCTGTTTTTT. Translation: CASSQPTGWDTGELFF.

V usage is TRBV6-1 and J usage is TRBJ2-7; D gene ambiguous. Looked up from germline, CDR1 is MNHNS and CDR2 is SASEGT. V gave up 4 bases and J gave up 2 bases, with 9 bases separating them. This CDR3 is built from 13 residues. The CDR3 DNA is TGTGCCAGCAGTGCGACCAATACCTACGAGCAGTACTTC. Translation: CASSATNTYEQYF.

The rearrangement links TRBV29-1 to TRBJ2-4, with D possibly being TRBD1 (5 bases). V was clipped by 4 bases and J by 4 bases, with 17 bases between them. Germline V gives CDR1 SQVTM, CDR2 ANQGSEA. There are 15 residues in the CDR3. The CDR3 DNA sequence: TGCAGCGTTGCAGGGAAGGGCTGGCAAAAAAACATTCAGTACTTC. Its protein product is CSVAGKGWQKNIQYF.

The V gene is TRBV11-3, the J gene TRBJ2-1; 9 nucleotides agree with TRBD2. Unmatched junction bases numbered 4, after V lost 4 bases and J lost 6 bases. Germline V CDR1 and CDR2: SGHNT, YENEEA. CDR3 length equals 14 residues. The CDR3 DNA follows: TGTGCCAGCAGCTCGGCTAGCGGGACCAATGAGCAGTTCTTC. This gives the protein CASSSASGTNEQFF.

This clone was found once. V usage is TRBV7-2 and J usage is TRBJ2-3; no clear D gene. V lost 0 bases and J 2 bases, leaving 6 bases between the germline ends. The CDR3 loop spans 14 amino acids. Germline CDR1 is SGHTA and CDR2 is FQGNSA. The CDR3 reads CASSLASNTDTQYF. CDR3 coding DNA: TGTGCCAGCAGCTTAGCATCTAACACAGATACGCAGTATTTT.

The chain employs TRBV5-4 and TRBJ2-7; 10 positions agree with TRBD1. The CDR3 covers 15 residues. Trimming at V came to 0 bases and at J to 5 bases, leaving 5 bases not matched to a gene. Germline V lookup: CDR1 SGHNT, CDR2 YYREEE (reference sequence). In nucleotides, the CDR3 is TGTGCCAGCAGCTTGGCCTGGACAGGGGGGCACGAGCAGTACTTC. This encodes CASSLAWTGGHEQYF.

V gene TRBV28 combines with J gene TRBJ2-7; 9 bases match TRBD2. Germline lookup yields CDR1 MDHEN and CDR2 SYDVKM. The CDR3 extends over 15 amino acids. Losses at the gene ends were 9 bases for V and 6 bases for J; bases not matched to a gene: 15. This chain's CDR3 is CASSSASGIVGEQYF. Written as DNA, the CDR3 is TGTGCCAGTTCCTCCGCTAGCGGGATTGTTGGCGAGCAGTACTTC.

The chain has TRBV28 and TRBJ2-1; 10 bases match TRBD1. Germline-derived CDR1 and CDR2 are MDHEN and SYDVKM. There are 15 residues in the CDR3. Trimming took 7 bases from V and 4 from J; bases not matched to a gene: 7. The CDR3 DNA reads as TGTGCCAGCACCAAGGGACAGGGGAAATACAATGAGCAGTTCTTC. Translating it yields CASTKGQGKYNEQFF.

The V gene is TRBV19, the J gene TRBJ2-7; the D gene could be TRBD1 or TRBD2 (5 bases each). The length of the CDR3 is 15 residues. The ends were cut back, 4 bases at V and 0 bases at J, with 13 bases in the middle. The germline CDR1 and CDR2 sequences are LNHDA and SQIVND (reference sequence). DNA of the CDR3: TGTGCCAGTAGTACCGGGACCCCGAGCTCCTACGAGCAGTACTTC. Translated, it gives CASSTGTPSSYEQYF. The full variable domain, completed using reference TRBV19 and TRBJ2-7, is DGGITQSPKYLFRKEGQNVTLSCEQNLNHDAMYWYRQDPGQGLRLIYYSQIVNDFQKGDIAEGYSVSREKKESFPLTVTSAQKNPTAFYLCASSTGTPSSYEQYFGPGTRLTVT.

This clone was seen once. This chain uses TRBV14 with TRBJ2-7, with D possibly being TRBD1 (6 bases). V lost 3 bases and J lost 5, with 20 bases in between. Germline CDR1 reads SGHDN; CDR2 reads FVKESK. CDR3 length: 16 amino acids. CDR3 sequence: CASSHLGHGGFHEQYF. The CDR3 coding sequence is TGTGCCAGCAGCCATTTGGGACACGGCGGATTCCACGAGCAGTACTTC.

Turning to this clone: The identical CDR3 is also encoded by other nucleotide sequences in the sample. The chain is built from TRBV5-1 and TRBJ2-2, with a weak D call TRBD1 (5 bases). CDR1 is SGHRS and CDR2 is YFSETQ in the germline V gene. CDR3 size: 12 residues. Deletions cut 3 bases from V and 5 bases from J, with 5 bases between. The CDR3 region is CASSSGTGELFF. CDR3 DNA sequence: TGCGCCAGCAGCTCAGGGACCGGGGAGCTGTTTTTT.

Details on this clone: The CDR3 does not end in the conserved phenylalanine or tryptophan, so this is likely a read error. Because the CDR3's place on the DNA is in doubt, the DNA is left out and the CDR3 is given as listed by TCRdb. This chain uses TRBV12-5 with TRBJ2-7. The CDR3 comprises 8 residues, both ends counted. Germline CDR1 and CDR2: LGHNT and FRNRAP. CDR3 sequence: CASGRTRI.

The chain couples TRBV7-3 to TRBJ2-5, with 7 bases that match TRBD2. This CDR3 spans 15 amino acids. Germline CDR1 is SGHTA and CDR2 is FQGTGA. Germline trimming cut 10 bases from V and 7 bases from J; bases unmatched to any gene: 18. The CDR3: CATRQTGGPVWTQYF. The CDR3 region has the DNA TGTGCCACGAGACAAACGGGAGGCCCGGTTTGGACCCAGTACTTC.

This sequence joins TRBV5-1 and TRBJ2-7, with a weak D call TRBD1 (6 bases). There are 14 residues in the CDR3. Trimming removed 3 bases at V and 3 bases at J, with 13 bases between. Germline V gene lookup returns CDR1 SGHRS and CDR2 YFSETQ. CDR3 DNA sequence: TGCGCCAGCAGCTGGGAGACAGGCTACTACGAGCAGTACTTC. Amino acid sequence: CASSWETGYYEQYF.

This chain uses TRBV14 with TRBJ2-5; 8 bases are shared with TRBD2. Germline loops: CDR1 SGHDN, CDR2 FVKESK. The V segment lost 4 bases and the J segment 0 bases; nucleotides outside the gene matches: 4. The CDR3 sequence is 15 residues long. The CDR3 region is CASSPTSVYQETQYF. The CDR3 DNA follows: TGTGCCAGCAGCCCGACTAGCGTGTACCAAGAGACCCAGTACTTC.

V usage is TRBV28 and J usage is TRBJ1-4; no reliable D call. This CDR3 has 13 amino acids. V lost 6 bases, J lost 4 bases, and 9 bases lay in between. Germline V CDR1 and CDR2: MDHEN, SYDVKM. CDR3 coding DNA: TGTGCCAGCAGGAAGGGATTTAATGAAAAACTGTTTTTT. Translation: CASRKGFNEKLFF.

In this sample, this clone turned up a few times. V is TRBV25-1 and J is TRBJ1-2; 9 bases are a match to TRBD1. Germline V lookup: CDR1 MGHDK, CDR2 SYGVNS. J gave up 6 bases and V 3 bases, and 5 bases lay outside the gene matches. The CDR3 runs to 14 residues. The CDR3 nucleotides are TGTGCCAGCAGTGACGGGGACAGGGTAAATGGCTACACCTTC. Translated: CASSDGDRVNGYTF.

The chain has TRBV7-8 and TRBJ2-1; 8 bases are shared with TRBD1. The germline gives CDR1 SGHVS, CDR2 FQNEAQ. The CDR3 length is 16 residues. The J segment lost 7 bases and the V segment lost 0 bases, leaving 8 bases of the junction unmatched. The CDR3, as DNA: TGTGCCAGCAGCTTAGCTTGGACAGGGACGTGGAATGAGCAGTTCTTC. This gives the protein CASSLAWTGTWNEQFF. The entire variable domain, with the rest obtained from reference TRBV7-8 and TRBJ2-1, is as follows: GAGVSQSPRYKVAKRGQDVALRCDPISGHVSLFWYQQALGQGPEFLTYFQNEAQLDKSGLPSDRFFAERPEGSVSTLKIQRTQQEDSAVYLCASSLAWTGTWNEQFFGPGTRLTVL.

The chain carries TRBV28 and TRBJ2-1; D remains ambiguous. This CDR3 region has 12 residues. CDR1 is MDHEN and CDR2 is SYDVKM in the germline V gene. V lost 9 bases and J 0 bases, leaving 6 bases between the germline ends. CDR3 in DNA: TGTGCCAGTATAGACTCCTACAATGAGCAGTTCTTC. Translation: CASIDSYNEQFF.

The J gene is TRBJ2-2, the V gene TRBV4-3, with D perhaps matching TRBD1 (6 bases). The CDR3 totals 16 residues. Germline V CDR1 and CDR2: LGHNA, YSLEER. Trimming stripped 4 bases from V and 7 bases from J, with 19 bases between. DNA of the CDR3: TGCGCCAGCAGCCTGCACAGGGCGGAGAGTGGCGGGGAGCTGTTTTTT. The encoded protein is CASSLHRAESGGELFF.

This CDR3 reads CASRRTRYEQYF. In nucleotides, the CDR3 is TGTGCCAGCAGGCGCACCCGCTACGAGCAGTACTTC. V gene TRBV27 combines with J gene TRBJ2-7; D gene ambiguous. Trimming removed 6 bases from V and 3 bases from J, with 9 bases in between. This CDR3 has 12 amino acids. The germline V gene encodes CDR1 MNHEY and CDR2 SMNVEV (reference sequence).

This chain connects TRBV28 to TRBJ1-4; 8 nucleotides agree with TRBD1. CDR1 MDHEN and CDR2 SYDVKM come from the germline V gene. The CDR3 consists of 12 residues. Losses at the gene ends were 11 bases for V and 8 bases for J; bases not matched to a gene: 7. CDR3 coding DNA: TGTGCCTCCAGGGGGCGGGGAGAAAAACTGTTTTTT. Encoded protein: CASRGRGEKLFF.

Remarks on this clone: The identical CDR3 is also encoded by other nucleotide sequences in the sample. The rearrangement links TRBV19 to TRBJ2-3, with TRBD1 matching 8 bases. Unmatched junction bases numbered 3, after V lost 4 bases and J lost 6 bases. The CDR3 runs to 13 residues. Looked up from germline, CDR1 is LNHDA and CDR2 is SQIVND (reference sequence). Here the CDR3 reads CASSRGQGDTQYF. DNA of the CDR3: TGTGCCAGTAGTAGAGGACAGGGTGATACGCAGTATTTT.

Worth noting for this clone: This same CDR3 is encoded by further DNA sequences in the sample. CDR3 bases: TGTGCCAGCAGTTATCGGGGAGGGTACGAGCAGTACTTC. It codes for CASSYRGGYEQYF. The V gene is TRBV6-5, the J gene TRBJ2-7; 7 bases are a match to TRBD2. CDR1 is MNHEY, CDR2 SVGAGI, per germline. V lost 3 bases and J lost 4; bases outside the gene matches: 3. The CDR3 extends over 13 amino acids.

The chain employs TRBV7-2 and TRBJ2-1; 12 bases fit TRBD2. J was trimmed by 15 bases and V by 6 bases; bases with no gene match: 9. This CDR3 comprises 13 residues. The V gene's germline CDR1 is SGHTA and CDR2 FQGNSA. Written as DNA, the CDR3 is TGTGCCAGCAGTCTAGCGGGAGGGCCCTTGGTGTTCTTC. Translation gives CASSLAGGPLVFF.

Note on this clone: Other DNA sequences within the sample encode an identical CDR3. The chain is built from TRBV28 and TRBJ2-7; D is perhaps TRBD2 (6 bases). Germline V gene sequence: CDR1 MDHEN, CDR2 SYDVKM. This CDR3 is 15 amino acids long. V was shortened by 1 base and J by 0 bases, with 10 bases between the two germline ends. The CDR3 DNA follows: TGTGCCAGCAGTTTATTTGGGGGGTCCTCCTACGAGCAGTACTTC. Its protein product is CASSLFGGSSYEQYF.

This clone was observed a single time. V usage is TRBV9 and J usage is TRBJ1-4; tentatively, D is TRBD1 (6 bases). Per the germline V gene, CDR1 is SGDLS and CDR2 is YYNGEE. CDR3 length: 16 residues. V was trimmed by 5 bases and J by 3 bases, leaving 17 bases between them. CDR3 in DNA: TGTGCCAGCAGTGCAGGGGTCGCCCCTGCTAATGAAAAACTGTTTTTT. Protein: CASSAGVAPANEKLFF.